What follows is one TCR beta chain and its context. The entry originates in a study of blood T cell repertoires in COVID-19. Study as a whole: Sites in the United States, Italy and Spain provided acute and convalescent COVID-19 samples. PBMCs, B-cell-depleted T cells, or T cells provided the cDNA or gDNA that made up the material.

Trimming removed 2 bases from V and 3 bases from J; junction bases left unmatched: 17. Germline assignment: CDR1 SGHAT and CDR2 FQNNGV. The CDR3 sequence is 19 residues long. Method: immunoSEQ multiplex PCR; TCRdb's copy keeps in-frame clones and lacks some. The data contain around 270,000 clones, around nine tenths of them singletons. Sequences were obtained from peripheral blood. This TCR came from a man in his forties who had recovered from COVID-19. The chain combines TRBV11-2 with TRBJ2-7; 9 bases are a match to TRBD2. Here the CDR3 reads CASSLRRLAGAARDYEQYF. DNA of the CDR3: TGTGCCAGCAGCTTAAGACGCTTAGCGGGGGCGGCCAGAGACTACGAGCAGTACTTC.